These 11 T cell receptor beta chains were sequenced from one sample in a study of cytomegalovirus exposure and HLA in healthy donors. The PCR had 60 Vbeta and 13 Jbeta primers. Profiled with immunoSEQ multiplex PCR; TCRdb holds only in-frame clones, not every one. Of more than 140,000 clones detected, roughly 64% appear once; the ten largest clones hold about 2.9%. Sequencing used PBMCs. These receptors came from a woman in her 30s in good health and CMV-seropositive.

This clone was observed a few times. This chain uses TRBV15 with TRBJ2-3; D is ambiguous. Germline CDR1 reads LNHNV; CDR2 reads YYDKDF (reference sequence). The CDR3 consists of 13 residues. Trimming stripped 3 bases from V and 4 bases from J, with 8 bases between. The CDR3 loop is CATSSRLADTQYF. CDR3 DNA: TGTGCCACCAGCAGCCGTCTAGCAGATACGCAGTATTTT.

The chain links TRBV6-4 to TRBJ2-6; D remains unclear. Between the trimmed V and J ends, which lost 5 bases and 1 base, there was a span of 9 bases. Germline CDR1 is MRHNA and CDR2 is SNTAGT. The CDR3 contains 15 residues. CDR3 DNA: TGTGCCAGCAGTTCCAGTTATTCTGGGGCCAACGTCCTGACTTTC. It is translated as CASSSSYSGANVLTF.

The rearrangement joins TRBV13 to TRBJ1-1, with D possibly matching TRBD1 (5 bases). This CDR3 is 15 amino acids long. CDR1 and CDR2 from the germline V gene are PRHDT and FYEKMQ (reference sequence). The V gene lost 4 bases and the J gene lost 4 bases, with 16 bases spanning the gap. The CDR3 DNA is TGTGCCAGCAGCTCAAGAAGGGGTTCGGGCACTGAAGCTTTCTTT. The encoded protein is CASSSRRGSGTEAFF.

The genes are TRBV25-1 and TRBJ2-6, with TRBD2 matching over 7 bases. CDR3 length: 18 amino acids. Trimming removed 5 bases from V and 0 bases from J; junction bases left unmatched: 10. Per the germline V gene, CDR1 is MGHDK and CDR2 is SYGVNS. The CDR3 region is CASSSLGGTGSGANVLTF. The CDR3 DNA is TGTGCCAGCAGTTCCTTGGGGGGGACGGGCTCTGGGGCCAACGTCCTGACTTTC.

This sequence joins TRBV19 and TRBJ2-7; 7 bases map to TRBD1. Germline CDR1 and CDR2: LNHDA and SQIVND (reference sequence). The CDR3 extends over 14 amino acids. V trimming: 5 bases; J trimming: 3 bases; junction bases outside the gene matches: 7. In DNA form, the CDR3 reads TGTGCCAGTAGTCTACAGGGGCAGGTCTACGAGCAGTACTTC. Protein sequence: CASSLQGQVYEQYF.

Comments on this clone: Since no conserved phenylalanine or tryptophan closes the CDR3, a read error is the likely cause. The DNA is left out, because the CDR3 cannot be placed on it with certainty; the CDR3 is given as TCRdb lists it. The chain recombines TRBV10-3 with TRBJ2-3; TRBD2 is taken as the D call from the table, unchecked against the DNA. Both ends counted, the CDR3 spans 11 residues. From germline, CDR1 is ENHRY and CDR2 SYGVKD. The chain's CDR3 is CAISLVSGIYS.

The J gene is TRBJ1-1, the V gene TRBV19; D is possibly TRBD1 (5 bases). The CDR3 totals 14 residues. Trimming stripped 5 bases from V and 7 bases from J, with 17 bases between. CDR1 and CDR2 from the germline V gene are LNHDA and SQIVND (reference sequence). CDR3 sequence: CASSPRGTANEAFF. The CDR3 region has the DNA TGTGCCAGTAGTCCGCGCGGGACGGCTAATGAAGCTTTCTTT.

The chain employs TRBV4-2 and TRBJ2-7, with D possibly being TRBD1 (6 bases). The CDR3 length is 13 residues. Per germline, CDR1 LGHNA and CDR2 YNFKEQ. V was cut by 1 base and J by 7 bases, with 11 bases left in between. The CDR3 loop is CASSQVRGGEQYF. The CDR3 DNA reads as TGTGCCAGCAGCCAAGTCAGGGGTGGGGAGCAGTACTTC.

The chain is built from TRBV16 and TRBJ1-2, with D perhaps TRBD1 (6 bases). V gave up 3 bases and J gave up 2 bases, with 10 bases separating them. CDR1 KGHSY and CDR2 FQNENV come from the germline V gene. The CDR3 extends over 14 amino acids. The CDR3 bases are TGTGCCAGCAGCCAGTCCACAGGGAACTATGGCTACACCTTC. The encoded protein is CASSQSTGNYGYTF.

This rearrangement joins TRBV14 to TRBJ1-4; no clear D gene. Germline CDR1 and CDR2: SGHDN and FVKESK. V dropped 2 bases and J dropped 6 bases, with 16 bases sitting between them. The CDR3 is made up of 16 amino acids. CDR3 sequence: CASSQSRYYRDEKLFF. DNA of the CDR3: TGTGCCAGCAGCCAAAGTCGCTATTATCGGGATGAAAAACTGTTTTTT.

The chain recombines TRBV5-8 with TRBJ2-3; D is undetermined. V lost 0 bases and J 0 bases, leaving 11 bases between the germline ends. CDR3 size: 16 residues. From germline, CDR1 is SGHTS and CDR2 YDEGEE. CDR3 amino acids: CASSLGARASTDTQYF. The CDR3, as DNA: TGTGCCAGCAGCTTGGGGGCCCGTGCTAGCACAGATACGCAGTATTTT. Variable domain in full (rest from reference TRBV5-8 and TRBJ2-3): EAGVTQSPTHLIKTRGQQATLRCSPISGHTSVYWYQQALGLGLQFLLWYDEGEERNRGNFPPRFSGRQFPNYSSELNVNALELEDSALYLCASSLGARASTDTQYFGPGTRLTVL.